This TCR beta chain was sequenced for a study of patients and donors after allogeneic stem cell transplantation (dated by TCRdb to about 2020). V has 4 bases trimmed and J has 0 bases trimmed; junction bases matching no gene number 7. For CDR1 and CDR2, the germline V gene lists SGHRS and YFSETQ. The CDR3 spans 17 residues, from the cysteine through the phenylalanine. Only the CDR3 region is kept as DNA, spanning 51 bases read in frame from base 1. Library preparation was by RT-PCR. Sequencing was performed on a NextSeq 550. TCRdb trimmed the raw reads at Q25, called clones with MiXCR and kept productive beta chains. Rows are unified per CDR3 protein, each entry keeping the most common DNA and genes. Across this sample there are about 200,000 distinct CDR3 sequences, with around two fifths seen only once. The ten biggest clones cover roughly 11% of the sample. A remark on this clonotype: Its target antigen remains unknown. There are no base qualities to consult, and no much larger clone falls within one base.

In this chain, TRBV5-1 is recombined with TRBJ2-6, with 7 central nucleotides matching TRBD1. The sequence was obtained from a human donor who was either an allogeneic HSCT recipient or a stem cell or donor lymphocyte infusion donor (not recorded which). It is not recorded whose cells these are; they may come from a transplant donor. The sequenced sample was blood, either unsorted or a sorted T cell fraction (not recorded which). The DNA sequence is given as TGCGCCAGCAGCGTACAGGGGTTCCACTCTGGGGCCAACGTCCTGACTTTC. Translated, it gives CASSVQGFHSGANVLTF.